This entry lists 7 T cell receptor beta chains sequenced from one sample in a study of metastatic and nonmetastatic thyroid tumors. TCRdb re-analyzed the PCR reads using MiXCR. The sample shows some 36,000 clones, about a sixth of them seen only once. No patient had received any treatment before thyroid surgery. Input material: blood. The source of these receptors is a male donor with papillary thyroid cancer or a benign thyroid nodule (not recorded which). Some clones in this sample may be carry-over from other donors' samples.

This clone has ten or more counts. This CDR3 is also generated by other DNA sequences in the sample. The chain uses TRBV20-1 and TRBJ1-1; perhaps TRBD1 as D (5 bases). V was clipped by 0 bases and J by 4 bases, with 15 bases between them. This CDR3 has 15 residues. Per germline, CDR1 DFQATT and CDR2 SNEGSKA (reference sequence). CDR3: CSARDRDRGGTEAFF. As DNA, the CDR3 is TGCAGTGCTAGAGATCGGGACCGGGGGGGCACTGAAGCTTTCTTT.

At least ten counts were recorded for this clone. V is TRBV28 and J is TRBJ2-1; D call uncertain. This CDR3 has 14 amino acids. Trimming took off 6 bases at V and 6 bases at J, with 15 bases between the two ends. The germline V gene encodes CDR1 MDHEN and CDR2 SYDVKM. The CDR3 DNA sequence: TGTGCCAGCAGCCTAGGGTCCAGCGTCAATGAGCAGTTCTTC. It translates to CASSLGSSVNEQFF.

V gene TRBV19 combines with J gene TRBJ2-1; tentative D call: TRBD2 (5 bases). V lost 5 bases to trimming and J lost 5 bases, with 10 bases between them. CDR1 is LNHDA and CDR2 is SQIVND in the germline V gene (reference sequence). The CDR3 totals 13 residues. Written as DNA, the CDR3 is TGTGCCAGTAGTGTGACTAACAACAATGAGCAGTTCTTC. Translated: CASSVTNNNEQFF.

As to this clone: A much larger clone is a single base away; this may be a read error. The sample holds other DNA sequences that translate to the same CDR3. As DNA, the CDR3 is TGCGCCAGCAGCCAAGCGGCAGGGACAGGTCTGTCAGATACGCAGTATTTT. Protein product: CASSQAAGTGLSDTQYF. This chain links TRBV4-1 with TRBJ2-3; 8 bases map to TRBD1. Looked up from germline, CDR1 is MGHRA and CDR2 is YSYEKL. V was pared by 1 base and J by 4 bases, with 10 bases of the junction left unmatched. The CDR3 has 17 residues.

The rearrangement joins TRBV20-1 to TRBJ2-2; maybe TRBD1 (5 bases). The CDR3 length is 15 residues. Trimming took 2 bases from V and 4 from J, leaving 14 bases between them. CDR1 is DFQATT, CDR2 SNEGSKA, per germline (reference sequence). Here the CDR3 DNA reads TGCAGTGCTAGAAGGGCAGTGGGGCTCACCGGGGAGCTGTTTTTT. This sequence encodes CSARRAVGLTGELFF.

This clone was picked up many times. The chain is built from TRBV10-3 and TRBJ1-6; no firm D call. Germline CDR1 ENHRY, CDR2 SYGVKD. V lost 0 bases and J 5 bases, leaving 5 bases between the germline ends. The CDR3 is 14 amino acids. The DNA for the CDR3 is TGTGCCATCAGTGAGTCGACAAATAATTCACCCCTCCACTTT. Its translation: CAISESTNNSPLHF.

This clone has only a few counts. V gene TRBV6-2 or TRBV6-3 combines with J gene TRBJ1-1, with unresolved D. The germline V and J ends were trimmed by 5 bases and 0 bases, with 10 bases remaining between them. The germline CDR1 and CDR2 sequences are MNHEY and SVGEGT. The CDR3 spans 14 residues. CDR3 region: CASSLSRMNTEAFF. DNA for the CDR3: TGTGCCAGCAGTCTTTCCCGGATGAACACTGAAGCTTTCTTT.